This is a list of T cell receptor beta chains from one sample in a study of Tregs in tolerant kidney transplant recipients. Generated by immunoSEQ multiplex PCR, the TCRdb table keeps only in-frame clones and is missing some. The sample carries about 66,000 clones, about nine tenths recorded once. This sample comprised CD8+ T cells from blood, obtained before the transplant. The receptors here all came from a human donor who received a combined kidney and bone marrow transplant. Each CDR3 is given with its conserved first and last residue. The order of the fields is CDR3 DNA, CDR3 protein, D gene, clone size, J gene, V gene. D genes are given only for firm matches. A clone size is listed for some rows: how often the clone was seen (once, few, many), or a class if it is expanded.

DNA: TGTGCCAGCAGTTTATCTGGGGGGATCCTCTACGAGCAGTACTTC
CDR3: CASSLSGGILYEQYF
D: -
size: -
J: TRBJ2-7
V: TRBV27

DNA: TGCGCCAGCAGTCAATTAGACAGGGGCCCTAAGTCGGCTAACTATGGCTACACCTTC
CDR3: CASSQLDRGPKSANYGYTF
D: TRBD1
size: -
J: TRBJ1-2
V: TRBV23-1

DNA: TGTGCCAGCAGCATCACAGGACAGCCCCAGCATTTT
CDR3: CASSITGQPQHF
D: -
size: -
J: TRBJ1-5
V: TRBV7-9

DNA: TGCGCCAGCAGCCATACGCTACTAGCGGGACACAACAATGAGCAGTTCTTC
CDR3: CASSHTLLAGHNNEQFF
D: TRBD2
size: -
J: TRBJ2-1
V: TRBV4-3

DNA: TGTGCCAGCAGCTTAAAGGGGACTGACTACAATGAGCAGTTCTTC
CDR3: CASSLKGTDYNEQFF
D: -
size: -
J: TRBJ2-1
V: TRBV7-3

DNA: TGTGCCATCAGTGGACAGGGACGGACTGAAGCTTTCTTT
CDR3: CAISGQGRTEAFF
D: TRBD1
size: -
J: TRBJ1-1
V: TRBV10-3

DNA: TGTGCCAGCAGCCCGCAGGCTAAGGGCAATCAGCCCCAGCATTTT
CDR3: CASSPQAKGNQPQHF
D: -
size: -
J: TRBJ1-5
V: TRBV7-2

DNA: TGCGCCAGCAGCTCCTTCGGGACAGATACGCAGTATTTT
CDR3: CASSSFGTDTQYF
D: -
size: -
J: TRBJ2-3
V: TRBV4-1

DNA: TGTGCCAGCAGCTATTTCGGGGGGGAAGGGGCCGGGGAGCTGTTTTTT
CDR3: CASSYFGGEGAGELFF
D: TRBD2
size: -
J: TRBJ2-2
V: TRBV7-8

DNA: TGCGCCAGCAGGGCCGGGACAGGCGACGAGCAGTACTTC
CDR3: CASRAGTGDEQYF
D: TRBD1
size: once
J: TRBJ2-7
V: TRBV5-1

DNA: TGTGCCAGCACCTACCTGTATCTCGGACTAGCGGGGGACGGGGAGCTGTTTTTT
CDR3: CASTYLYLGLAGDGELFF
D: TRBD2
size: -
J: TRBJ2-2
V: TRBV6-4

DNA: TGTGCCAGCAGCTTGAGACGGGGGAAGAACACCGGGGAGCTGTTTTTT
CDR3: CASSLRRGKNTGELFF
D: -
size: -
J: TRBJ2-2
V: TRBV5-8

DNA: TGTGCCAGCAGCGTAGGGACAGGGGTTTACGAGCAGTACTTC
CDR3: CASSVGTGVYEQYF
D: TRBD1
size: once
J: TRBJ2-7
V: TRBV9

DNA: TGCGCCAGCAGCCACATGACAGGGGGGAACACTGAAGCTTTCTTT
CDR3: CASSHMTGGNTEAFF
D: TRBD1
size: -
J: TRBJ1-1
V: TRBV4-3

DNA: TGTGCCAGCAGTGTCCCGTCTGGAAACACCATATATTTT
CDR3: CASSVPSGNTIYF
D: -
size: -
J: TRBJ1-3
V: TRBV2

DNA: TGCGCCAGCAGCCAAGTAACAGGGGGCCAAGAGACCCAGTACTTC
CDR3: CASSQVTGGQETQYF
D: TRBD1
size: -
J: TRBJ2-5
V: TRBV4-3

DNA: TGTGCCAGCAGCTTAAATCTTGGGACTGCCTACGAGCAGTACTTC
CDR3: CASSLNLGTAYEQYF
D: -
size: -
J: TRBJ2-7
V: TRBV7-3

DNA: TGTGCCAGCAGTTCTCGGGGGGGCCTTGCAACTAATGAAAAACTGTTTTTT
CDR3: CASSSRGGLATNEKLFF
D: -
size: once
J: TRBJ1-4
V: TRBV27

DNA: TGTGCCAGCAGCTTACTAGGTGGTACAGATACGCAGTATTTT
CDR3: CASSLLGGTDTQYF
D: -
size: -
J: TRBJ2-3
V: TRBV7-3

DNA: TGTGCCACCAGCCTAGGTGGAGGGCGGGCTGGGGAAAAACTGTTTTTT
CDR3: CATSLGGGRAGEKLFF
D: -
size: -
J: TRBJ1-4
V: TRBV15

DNA: TGTGCCAGCCAGAGGGATGGGATCACCTACGAGCAGTACTTC
CDR3: CASQRDGITYEQYF
D: -
size: -
J: TRBJ2-7
V: TRBV9

DNA: TGTGCCAGCAGCCGCCTTATCGGACTAGCCATCTATGGCTACACCTTC
CDR3: CASSRLIGLAIYGYTF
D: -
size: -
J: TRBJ1-2
V: TRBV4-2

DNA: TGTGCCAGCTCACCAGGGACAGTCATGAACACTGAAGCTTTCTTT
CDR3: CASSPGTVMNTEAFF
D: TRBD1
size: -
J: TRBJ1-1
V: TRBV18

DNA: TGTGCCAGCAGTCCCCCGACTGAGACAGGGGACTTCACAGATACGCAGTATTTT
CDR3: CASSPPTETGDFTDTQYF
D: TRBD1
size: -
J: TRBJ2-3
V: TRBV28

DNA: TGTGCCACCGAGATTGGGACAGGGGGCTTCGAGCAGTACTTC
CDR3: CATEIGTGGFEQYF
D: TRBD1
size: -
J: TRBJ2-7
V: TRBV28